This T cell receptor (beta chain) was identified during a study of sequential checkpoint blockade in melanoma (dated by TCRdb to between 2017 and 2020). With regard to the full study: Patients were randomized 1:1 to first-line nivolumab followed by ipilimumab (arm A) or ipilimumab followed by nivolumab (arm B). Both trial sequences were followed by maintenance nivolumab. The paper as a whole reports these results and caveats: Larger, independent patient cohorts are needed to validate the response-prediction model that combines TCR metrics and mutation burden.

TCRbeta CDR3 regions were immunosequenced from genomic DNA with the immunoSEQ Assay. Genomic DNA was amplified by bias-controlled multiplex PCR before high-throughput sequencing. The authors' analysis ran thus. To quantify the absolute abundance of each unique TCRbeta CDR3 region, the sequences were collapsed and filtered. Clonality, defined as 1 minus Pielou's evenness, was calculated using only productive rearrangements. A previously published method was used to identify clones whose frequencies were significantly greater in on-treatment samples than in baseline samples. In TCRdb, the immuneACCESS table is reduced to in-frame sequences with V and J assigned. These tables do not hold every clone; where another copy was compared, an unresolved V gene accounts for under half, and the others remain unexplained. That table supplies the V and J calls and clone size; D and trimming were determined from the DNA. The sample table holds about 30,000 clones, of which roughly 80% were seen once. About 14% of the sample lies in the top ten.

Points on this clone: The antigen this receptor binds is unknown. No clone much larger than this one lies a single base away; base qualities are absent.

The sample's treatment or condition, from its label and the paper: randomized to nivolumab then ipilimumab (arm A) or the reverse (arm B). No trial patient had received prior DNA-damaging chemotherapy. On a FACS Aria II flow cytometer, live CD3+CD8+ cells that were negative for CD19 and CD56 were sorted from thawed PBMCs. CheckMate 064, a randomized, open-label phase II trial of sequential checkpoint blockade, was the source of the samples, all of which came from patients with melanoma. Peripheral blood mononuclear cells were collected by leukapheresis, purified with Ficoll-Paque, and frozen in human serum with approximately 10% DMSO. Purity of sorted blood CD3+CD8+ cells was verified at >95% immediately after sorting, followed by DNA extraction. The germline V gene (reference sequence) specifies LNHDA as CDR1 and SQIVND as CDR2. The germline V and J ends show losses of 5 bases and 6 bases respectively, and no gene match explains 7 bases of the junction. From its cysteine to its phenylalanine, the CDR3 spans 14 amino acids. The kept DNA is CDR3 alone, 42 bases in frame from the first base.

This sample comprised CD8+ T cells sorted from blood (inferred from file names), obtained from a patient given nivolumab and ipilimumab in sequence. The TCR sequence derives from a human donor with melanoma. Rearrangement joined TRBV19 to TRBJ2-1, with 7 junctional bases fitting TRBD1. The CDR3 protein sequence reads: CASSLQGTANEQFF. The nucleotide sequence reads TGTGCCAGTAGTCTACAGGGGACGGCCAATGAGCAGTTCTTC.